The 24 T cell receptor beta chains reported below all come from one sample, sequenced in a study of blood T cells in healthy people across ages. Combining a sample-barcoded 5' primer with a J-beta primer mix, a second PCR ran for about 6 to 11 cycles. Each CDR3 protein gets one entry after TCRdb re-called the 5' RACE reads with MiXCR. The sample has 1 million to 1.2 million distinct CDR3 sequences, less than 45% seen once. The sequencing input was blood. The receptors originated from a man aged 18 to 29 in good health.

Here the CDR3 DNA reads TGTGCCAGCAGCCAGTACAGGGACGACACTGAAGCTTTCTTT. It is translated as CASSQYRDDTEAFF. V gene TRBV5-4 combines with J gene TRBJ1-1; D might be TRBD1 (6 bases). CDR3 length: 14 residues. The V gene lost 4 bases and the J gene lost 3 bases, with 13 bases spanning the gap. Per the germline V gene, CDR1 is SGHNT and CDR2 is YYREEE (reference sequence).

In its sample, this clonotype was seen a few times. CDR3 DNA: TGTGCCACCAAGGGGGACACTGAAGCTTTCTTT. Its protein is CATKGDTEAFF. The V gene is TRBV7-9, the J gene TRBJ1-1, with a tentative D call TRBD1 (6 bases). Germline V gene lookup returns CDR1 SEHNR and CDR2 FQNEAQ (reference sequence). Trimming cost V 10 bases and J 3 bases, with 9 bases left between them. The CDR3 contains 11 residues.

With regard to this clonotype: Just one base apart from a much larger clone, this may be a read error. This sequence joins TRBV25-1 and TRBJ1-2; D gene ambiguous. This CDR3 spans 11 amino acids. V was trimmed by 4 bases and J by 4 bases, leaving 4 bases between them. Germline V gene lookup returns CDR1 MGHDK and CDR2 SYGVNS. CDR3 amino acids: CASSVAYGYTF. For the CDR3, the DNA is TGTGCCAGCAGTGTCGCCTATGGCTACACCTTC.

As concerns this clonotype: A read error may account for a junction end that differs from germline. The chain links TRBV12-3 or TRBV12-4 to TRBJ2-3; weak D call: TRBD1 (6 bases). There are 14 residues in the CDR3. The CDR3 sequence: CASSLAGTRDTRYF. In DNA, the CDR3 is TGTGCCAGCAGTTTAGCTGGGACACGGGATACGCGGTATTTT.

The count of this clonotype is one. The chain links TRBV6-1 to TRBJ2-7; D might be TRBD2 (6 bases). This CDR3 comprises 15 residues. Trimming removed 1 base from V and 1 base from J, with 11 bases in between. Looked up from germline, CDR1 is MNHNS and CDR2 is SASEGT. This chain's CDR3 is CASSEDWGRSYEQYF. The DNA of the CDR3 is TGTGCCAGCAGTGAAGATTGGGGGAGGTCCTACGAGCAGTACTTC.

The chain carries TRBV2 and TRBJ2-2; maybe TRBD2 (5 bases). From germline, CDR1 is SNHLY and CDR2 FYNNEI. This CDR3 region has 13 residues. V gave up 6 bases and J gave up 7 bases, with 12 bases separating them. CDR3 nucleotide sequence: TGTGCCAGCAGCGGCGGAGGAGTCGGGGAGCTGTTTTTT. Protein product: CASSGGGVGELFF.

There are a few counts of this clonotype. The chain joins TRBV11-2 to TRBJ1-2; tentative D call: TRBD1 (5 bases). Germline CDR1 reads SGHAT; CDR2 reads FQNNGV. The CDR3 consists of 15 residues. The V and J ends lost 1 base and 8 bases respectively, with 17 bases between them. The CDR3 sequence is CASSLGGRGGEGYTF. CDR3 sequence (DNA): TGTGCCAGCAGCTTAGGGGGAAGGGGTGGTGAGGGCTACACCTTC.

This clonotype appeared a few times. V is TRBV10-3 and J is TRBJ2-1, with 8 bases aligning to TRBD2. The V gene's germline CDR1 is ENHRY and CDR2 SYGVKD. V was pared by 6 bases and J by 10 bases, with 11 bases of the junction left unmatched. The CDR3 spans 14 residues. The CDR3 DNA reads TGTGCCATCAGGAAGGGACTAGAAGTGGACGAGCAGTTCTTC. This codes for CAIRKGLEVDEQFF.

This clonotype was counted only a few times. The chain has TRBV7-9 and TRBJ1-5; a possible D gene is TRBD1 (6 bases). With 4 bases removed from V and 7 bases from J, the gap between germline ends came to 20 bases. Germline V gene sequence: CDR1 SEHNR, CDR2 FQNEAQ (reference sequence). The CDR3 contains 16 residues. CDR3 sequence (DNA): TGTGCCAGCAGCTCACAGGGCCCTGGGGCAGGGCAGCCCCAGCATTTT. As protein: CASSSQGPGAGQPQHF.

The V gene is TRBV12-3 or TRBV12-4, the J gene TRBJ2-7; 10 nucleotides align to TRBD1. V was clipped by 7 bases and J by 4 bases; unmatched bases: 4. This CDR3 has 13 residues. The CDR3 region is CASKRQGAYEQYF. The DNA for the CDR3 is TGTGCCAGCAAACGACAGGGGGCTTACGAGCAGTACTTC.

This clonotype has just a few counts. The genes are TRBV6-1 and TRBJ2-5; the match to TRBD2 covers 8 bases. CDR3 length: 14 amino acids. Per the germline V gene, CDR1 is MNHNS and CDR2 is SASEGT. J gave up 2 bases and V 5 bases, and 4 bases lay outside the gene matches. The CDR3 is CASSFASGQETQYF. CDR3 DNA: TGTGCCAGCAGTTTCGCTAGCGGGCAAGAGACCCAGTACTTC.

The chain uses TRBV9 and TRBJ1-2; TRBD1 aligns across 8 bases. CDR1 and CDR2 (germline): SGDLS, YYNGEE. Unmatched junction bases numbered 13, after V lost 4 bases and J lost 5 bases. The CDR3 sequence is 16 residues long. CDR3 sequence: CASSLRTGIGIYGYTF. The CDR3 DNA sequence: TGTGCCAGCAGCCTCCGGACAGGGATTGGGATATATGGCTACACCTTC.

In DNA, the CDR3 is TGCAGTGCCCCACCCCCAGGGGACAAAAACATTCAGTACTTC. Translated: CSAPPPGDKNIQYF. This chain uses TRBV20-1 with TRBJ2-4; D is possibly TRBD1 (6 bases). The CDR3 covers 14 residues. Germline CDR1 and CDR2: DFQATT and SNEGSKA (reference sequence). V was shortened by 6 bases and J by 3 bases, with 15 bases between the two germline ends.

This clonotype was counted a few times. The chain employs TRBV6-2 or TRBV6-3 and TRBJ2-5; 8 bases are shared with TRBD1. The CDR3 totals 15 residues. In germline, CDR1 is MNHEY, CDR2 SVGEGT. The V segment lost 6 bases and the J segment 2 bases; nucleotides outside the gene matches: 8. The CDR3 loop is CASRPGTGSQETQYF. The CDR3 DNA reads TGTGCCAGCAGACCCGGGACAGGCTCTCAAGAGACCCAGTACTTC.

This clonotype was observed once. The genes are TRBV24-1 and TRBJ2-5; D call uncertain. The CDR3 covers 12 residues. Germline V CDR1 and CDR2: KGHDR, SFDVKD. Between the trimmed V and J ends, which lost 4 bases and 2 bases, there was a span of 4 bases. The CDR3 DNA is TGTGCCACCAGTGACCCGCAAGAGACCCAGTACTTC. Residues: CATSDPQETQYF.

This clonotype was counted a single time. The rearrangement joins TRBV6-2 or TRBV6-3 to TRBJ2-1; D call uncertain. V shed 2 bases and J shed 9 bases, with 17 bases lying between them. The CDR3 spans 15 residues. Germline V gives CDR1 MNHEY, CDR2 SVGEGT. CDR3 coding DNA: TGTGCCAGCAGTTACGGACCGGGCGCCCTAAGTGAGCAGTTCTTC. As protein: CASSYGPGALSEQFF.

The rearrangement joins TRBV11-1 to TRBJ2-5; a possible D gene is TRBD2 (6 bases). Trimming took 3 bases from V and 5 from J, leaving 13 bases between them. There are 14 residues in the CDR3. Germline CDR1 SGHAT, CDR2 FQDESV (reference sequence). Written as DNA, the CDR3 is TGTGCCAGCAGCTTCGGAGGGTTTCGGGAGACCCAGTACTTC. It encodes CASSFGGFRETQYF.

This chain uses TRBV12-3 or TRBV12-4 with TRBJ1-1, with D possibly matching TRBD1 (5 bases). With 3 bases removed from V and 6 bases from J, the gap between germline ends came to 17 bases. The CDR3 loop spans 15 amino acids. The CDR3 loop reads CASSFSGTGVSEAFF. Here the CDR3 DNA reads TGTGCCAGCAGTTTCTCCGGGACCGGAGTGTCTGAAGCTTTCTTT.

There are a few counts of this clonotype. The gene calls are TRBV2 and TRBJ2-3; possibly TRBD1 for D (6 bases). Trimming cost V 5 bases and J 2 bases, with 17 bases left between them. The germline V gene has CDR1 SNHLY and CDR2 FYNNEI. The CDR3 has 16 residues. CDR3 sequence: CASSSPDRTYTDTQYF. The CDR3 DNA sequence: TGTGCCAGCAGTTCCCCCGACAGGACCTACACAGATACGCAGTATTTT.

Worth noting for this clonotype: A read error may account for a junction end that differs from germline. The chain is built from TRBV29-1 and TRBJ2-7; a weak D match, TRBD1 (5 bases). The end of the DNA is better explained by TRBJ2-5, so the J call may be wrong. This CDR3 region has 13 residues. Germline loops: CDR1 SQVTM, CDR2 ANQGSEA. The CDR3 loop reads CGVGTRVTETQYF. CDR3 coding DNA: TGCGGCGTCGGAACCAGGGTAACAGAGACCCAGTACTTC.

Only a few counts were recorded for this clonotype. V usage is TRBV7-2 and J usage is TRBJ1-6; D uncertain. From germline, CDR1 is SGHTA and CDR2 FQGNSA. V lost 5 bases and J 3 bases, leaving 11 bases between the germline ends. There are 15 residues in the CDR3. The DNA for the CDR3 is TGTGCCAGCAGCATCCAGACTGACTATAATTCACCCCTCCACTTT. Its protein product is CASSIQTDYNSPLHF. The full variable domain, its missing parts supplied by reference TRBV7-2 and TRBJ1-6, is GAGVSQSPSNKVTEKGKDVELRCDPISGHTALYWYRQSLGQGLEFLIYFQGNSAPDKSGLPSDRFSAERTGGSVSTLTIQRTQQEDSAVYLCASSIQTDYNSPLHFGNGTRLTVT.

Comment on this clonotype: Since no conserved phenylalanine or tryptophan closes the CDR3, a read error is the likely cause. The rearrangement uses TRBV20-1 and TRBJ1-2, with 11 bases that match TRBD1. Germline values: CDR1 DFQATT, CDR2 SNEGSKA (reference sequence). The CDR3 has 11 amino acids. V shed 6 bases, J shed 8 bases, and the junction held 2 bases outside the gene matches. The CDR3 DNA follows: TGCAGTGCCCGGACAGGGGGCGGCTACACCTTA. Translating gives CSARTGGGYTL.

This clonotype occurred a few times. This chain links TRBV4-2 with TRBJ1-5, with a weak D call TRBD1 (5 bases). The CDR3 consists of 16 residues. Trimming left V 1 base short and J 1 base short, with 11 bases between. Germline V lookup: CDR1 LGHNA, CDR2 YNFKEQ. CDR3 region: CASSQAGEGSNQPQHF. CDR3 nucleotides: TGTGCCAGCAGCCAAGCAGGCGAGGGGAGCAATCAGCCCCAGCATTTT.

This clonotype has a handful of counts. The V call is TRBV9, the J call TRBJ2-5, with D maybe TRBD2 (6 bases). CDR1 SGDLS and CDR2 YYNGEE come from the germline V gene. The CDR3 loop spans 15 amino acids. Trimming left V 0 bases short and J 1 base short, with 10 bases between. In nucleotides, the CDR3 is TGTGCCAGCAGCGTAGGGGGGGACCCCCAAGAGACCCAGTACTTC. Translated: CASSVGGDPQETQYF.